This passage covers 12 T cell receptor beta chains from one sample sequenced in a study of shared clonotypes between healthy human individuals. Sequenced by immunoSEQ multiplex PCR; TCRdb stores in-frame clones only, minus some. The data contain hundreds of thousands of clones, more than 75% of them singletons. Sequences were obtained from PBMCs. The source of these receptors is a woman in her forties in good health. Some clones in this sample may be carry-over from other donors' samples.

The chain recombines TRBV6-1 with TRBJ2-7, with TRBD2 identical over 11 bases. CDR1 and CDR2 from the germline V gene are MNHNS and SASEGT. The trim removed 1 base at V and 1 base at J, leaving 6 bases unmatched. This CDR3 has 17 amino acids. CDR3 amino acids: CASSEGSSGRRSYEQYF. In DNA, the CDR3 is TGTGCCAGCAGTGAAGGTTCTAGCGGGAGGAGGTCCTACGAGCAGTACTTC.

The J gene is TRBJ2-2, the V gene TRBV7-8; the match to TRBD1 covers 8 bases. V dropped 3 bases and J dropped 1; count of bases not matched to a gene: 7. This CDR3 region has 17 residues. The germline V gene has CDR1 SGHVS and CDR2 FQNEAQ. The CDR3 nucleotides are TGTGCCAGCAGCTTTAGAAGGACAGGGAAGAACACCGGGGAGCTGTTTTTT. This encodes CASSFRRTGKNTGELFF. Full variable domain (missing parts from reference TRBV7-8 and TRBJ2-2): GAGVSQSPRYKVAKRGQDVALRCDPISGHVSLFWYQQALGQGPEFLTYFQNEAQLDKSGLPSDRFFAERPEGSVSTLKIQRTQQEDSAVYLCASSFRRTGKNTGELFFGEGSRLTVL.

The V call is TRBV5-4, the J call TRBJ2-7; D may match TRBD1 or TRBD2 (6 bases each). The ends were cut back, 3 bases at V and 3 bases at J, with 13 bases in the middle. The CDR3 totals 14 residues. Germline CDR1 reads SGHNT; CDR2 reads YYREEE (reference sequence). CDR3 coding DNA: TGTGCCAGCAGCTCACAGGGAGGCATCTACGAGCAGTACTTC. Translated: CASSSQGGIYEQYF.

The chain employs TRBV10-3 and TRBJ1-1; 8 positions agree with TRBD1. V shed 7 bases and J 1 base; nucleotides not matched to a gene: 5. There are 14 residues in the CDR3. Per the germline V gene, CDR1 is ENHRY and CDR2 is SYGVKD. This CDR3 reads CAITTQGENTEAFF. The CDR3 DNA reads TGTGCCATCACCACACAGGGGGAGAACACTGAAGCTTTCTTT.

This clone was observed once. The chain has TRBV27 and TRBJ1-2; D remains ambiguous. Germline V gene sequence: CDR1 MNHEY, CDR2 SMNVEV (reference sequence). Trimming pared 5 bases from V and 8 bases from J, leaving 15 bases between. The CDR3 sequence is 13 residues long. For the CDR3, the DNA is TGTGCCAGCAGTCCGGGTCTCCCCTACGGCTACACCTTC. It specifies CASSPGLPYGYTF.

V is TRBV7-3 and J is TRBJ2-2; no clear D. This CDR3 has 13 residues. Germline CDR1 and CDR2: SGHTA and FQGTGA. V gave up 5 bases and J gave up 6 bases, with 10 bases separating them. The CDR3 nucleotides are TGTGCCAGCAGCCCGTTTGCGGCCGGGGAGCTGTTTTTT. It codes for CASSPFAAGELFF.

J is TRBJ1-1 and V is TRBV2; TRBD1 matches at 9 bases. Germline V gene data show CDR1 as SNHLY and CDR2 as FYNNEI. V was pared by 7 bases and J by 4 bases, with 7 bases of the junction left unmatched. The CDR3 has 14 amino acids. Here the CDR3 DNA reads TGTGCCAGCATGGGACAGGGTTCCTTCACTGAAGCTTTCTTT. It translates to CASMGQGSFTEAFF. Supplemented by reference TRBV2 and TRBJ1-1, the full variable domain reads EPEVTQTPSHQVTQMGQEVILRCVPISNHLYFYWYRQILGQKVEFLVSFYNNEISEKSEIFDDQFSVERPDGSNFTLKIRSTKLEDSAMYFCASMGQGSFTEAFFGQGTRLTVV.

J is TRBJ2-1 and V is TRBV9; the match to TRBD2 covers 12 bases. V was pared by 0 bases and J by 6 bases, with 13 bases of the junction left unmatched. CDR3 length: 19 amino acids. Germline values: CDR1 SGDLS, CDR2 YYNGEE. CDR3 in amino acids: CASSVGLAGGIPLVNEQFF. The CDR3 bases are TGTGCCAGCAGCGTAGGGCTAGCGGGAGGGATACCCCTCGTCAATGAGCAGTTCTTC.

This chain uses TRBV30 with TRBJ1-1, with D unresolved. This CDR3 has 11 residues. Trimming removed 3 bases from V and 7 bases from J, with 9 bases in between. Germline-derived CDR1 and CDR2 are GTSNPN and SVGIG (reference sequence). The CDR3 loop is CAWSRGNEAFF. The CDR3 nucleotides are TGTGCCTGGAGCCGGGGAAATGAAGCTTTCTTT.

The chain couples TRBV28 to TRBJ1-5; D gene uncertain. Trimming took 3 bases from V and 2 from J, leaving 8 bases between them. CDR3 length: 14 residues. The germline V gene encodes CDR1 MDHEN and CDR2 SYDVKM. CDR3 in amino acids: CASSLRFGNQPQHF. As DNA, the CDR3 is TGTGCCAGCAGTTTGCGGTTTGGCAATCAGCCCCAGCATTTT.

There are a few counts of this clone. The rearrangement links TRBV6-5 to TRBJ1-2; tentative D call: TRBD1 (6 bases). Germline V gene lookup returns CDR1 MNHEY and CDR2 SVGAGI. CDR3 length: 15 amino acids. Deletions cut 10 bases from V and 2 bases from J, with 20 bases between. This CDR3 reads CAIKSAGGGNYGYTF. In DNA form, the CDR3 reads TGTGCCATCAAGAGTGCAGGAGGGGGAAACTATGGCTACACCTTC.

On this clone: Mismatch with germline at one junction end may stem from a read error. This chain connects TRBV4-1 to TRBJ1-1; TRBD1 aligns across 7 bases. Germline-derived CDR1 and CDR2 are MGHRA and YSYEKL. CDR3 length equals 16 residues. The CDR3 spells CASSLTPGTVNTEAFF. In DNA, the CDR3 is TGCGCCAGCAGCCTAACCCCCGGGACAGTGAACACTGAGGCTTTCTTT.